This entry lists 4 T cell receptor beta chains sequenced from one sample in a study of radiotherapy plus CTLA-4 blockade in lung cancer. The method was immunoSEQ multiplex PCR; TCRdb's version includes in-frame clones alone and lacks a portion of them. Of about 120,000 clones detected, more than 80% appear once; the ten largest clones hold approximately 7%. The material sequenced was peripheral blood, taken from a patient treated with radiotherapy plus ipilimumab. The receptors stem from a human donor with non-small cell lung cancer that progressed on radiotherapy plus ipilimumab.

V is TRBV1 and J is TRBJ2-1. TRBV1 represents a pseudogene. The CDR3 consists of 15 residues. The CDR3 loop is CTSSQLGPSGNEQFF. The CDR3 DNA follows: TGCACCAGCAGCCAACTCGGGCCCTCGGGTAATGAGCAGTTCTTC.

V and J are TRBV19 and TRBJ2-7, with 8 bases that match TRBD1. Losses at the gene ends were 1 base for V and 7 bases for J; bases not matched to a gene: 9. The CDR3 runs 15 residues. The germline CDR1 and CDR2 sequences are LNHDA and SQIVND (reference sequence). For the CDR3, the DNA is TGTGCCAGTAGTATAGTTTGGACAGGGCAAGGGGAGCAGTACTTC. Translating it yields CASSIVWTGQGEQYF.

This clone was counted once. V gene TRBV5-1 combines with J gene TRBJ2-7; 9 bases are a match to TRBD1. V dropped 2 bases and J dropped 2; count of bases not matched to a gene: 2. The CDR3 length is 14 residues. Germline lookup yields CDR1 SGHRS and CDR2 YFSETQ. In DNA, the CDR3 is TGCGCCAGCAGCTTAGGGACAGGGACCTACGAGCAGTACTTC. It codes for CASSLGTGTYEQYF.

The chain uses TRBV4-1 and TRBJ2-1; the D gene could be TRBD1 or TRBD2 (5 bases each). In germline, CDR1 is MGHRA, CDR2 YSYEKL. There are 17 residues in the CDR3. Trimming stripped 0 bases from V and 5 bases from J, with 17 bases between. CDR3: CASSQDFGAGGNNEQFF. The CDR3 DNA reads as TGCGCCAGCAGCCAAGATTTTGGGGCCGGAGGCAACAATGAGCAGTTCTTC.